These 12 T cell receptor beta chains share one sample of origin, sequenced in a study of shared clonotypes between healthy human individuals. It was CD45RO-negative cells, positively selected for CCR7, that made up naive CD8 cells, with terminally differentiated effector memory CD45RA+ cells excluded. Generated by immunoSEQ multiplex PCR, the TCRdb table keeps only in-frame clones and is missing some. The sample comprises 2 million to 2.5 million clones, roughly 94% of which are singletons, and 1.1% rests with the top ten. Sequences were obtained from naive CD8+ T cells sorted from blood. The receptors were sampled from a man aged 18 to 35 in good health.

The chain carries TRBV28 and TRBJ2-3; 11 nucleotides line up with TRBD2. Germline V gives CDR1 MDHEN, CDR2 SYDVKM. J lost 4 bases, V lost 3 bases, and 3 bases had no gene match. The CDR3 covers 15 residues. In DNA form, the CDR3 reads TGTGCCAGCAGTTTCCTTAGCGGGGGGGCAGATACGCAGTATTTT. This codes for CASSFLSGGADTQYF.

The rearrangement uses TRBV5-6 and TRBJ2-1; TRBD1 matches 12 bases. The CDR3 is made up of 15 amino acids. The V segment lost 4 bases and the J segment 8 bases; nucleotides outside the gene matches: 7. The germline CDR1 and CDR2 sequences are SGHDT and YYEEEE. This chain's CDR3 is CASSGGQGAIHEQFF. CDR3 nucleotide sequence: TGTGCCAGCAGCGGGGGACAGGGGGCTATCCATGAGCAGTTCTTC.

The J gene is TRBJ2-7, the V gene TRBV7-8, with a possible D match to TRBD2 (6 bases). The germline V gene has CDR1 SGHVS and CDR2 FQNEAQ. Trimming took 5 bases from V and 0 from J, leaving 14 bases between them. The CDR3 runs 15 residues. In DNA, the CDR3 is TGTGCCAGCAGCAAGGGACTGGAAAGCTCCTACGAGCAGTACTTC. Residues: CASSKGLESSYEQYF.

The chain carries TRBV27 and TRBJ2-4, with 9 bases that match TRBD1. The CDR3 length is 19 residues. Germline assignment: CDR1 MNHEY and CDR2 SMNVEV (reference sequence). V was clipped by 2 bases and J by 1 base; unmatched bases: 12. CDR3 in DNA: TGTGCCAGCAGTTTAATAGCCCCTGACAGGGGGGCGGCCAAAAACATTCAGTACTTC. It translates to CASSLIAPDRGAAKNIQYF.

A remark on this clone: This specimen includes other DNA sequences encoding the same CDR3. The chain recombines TRBV27 with TRBJ2-7; 10 bases line up with TRBD1. CDR1 MNHEY and CDR2 SMNVEV come from the germline V gene (reference sequence). The CDR3 totals 16 residues. The ends lost 0 bases at V and 5 bases at J; junction bases unmatched: 7. The CDR3 region has the DNA TGTGCCAGCAGTTTATCACCCGGGACAGGGGTTCACGAGCAGTACTTC. Translation: CASSLSPGTGVHEQYF.

The rearrangement links TRBV28 to TRBJ2-1; 13 positions agree with TRBD2. The J segment lost 0 bases and the V segment lost 4 bases, leaving 9 bases of the junction unmatched. The germline V gene encodes CDR1 MDHEN and CDR2 SYDVKM. This CDR3 region has 19 residues. This CDR3 reads CASSSTGTSGDVSYNEQFF. CDR3 in DNA: TGTGCCAGCAGTTCGACCGGGACTAGCGGGGATGTCTCCTACAATGAGCAGTTCTTC.

This chain uses TRBV30 with TRBJ2-7; D is undetermined. In germline, CDR1 is GTSNPN, CDR2 SVGIG (reference sequence). Trimming stripped 0 bases from V and 2 bases from J, with 8 bases between. The CDR3 is made up of 13 amino acids. The CDR3 nucleotides read TGTGCCTGGAGTGTAACCCTAGCCTACGAGCAGTACTTC. Protein: CAWSVTLAYEQYF.

CDR3 coding DNA: TGTGCCAGCAGCTCGGACGAGACCTACGAGCAGTACTTC. Its protein product is CASSSDETYEQYF. The chain recombines TRBV5-6 with TRBJ2-7; no firm D call. Germline V gives CDR1 SGHDT, CDR2 YYEEEE. This CDR3 is 13 amino acids long. Trimming pared 3 bases from V and 2 bases from J, leaving 9 bases between.

V gene TRBV15 combines with J gene TRBJ2-7; D unresolved. The CDR3 length is 13 residues. Trimming cost V 5 bases and J 3 bases, with 11 bases left between them. Germline CDR1 and CDR2: LNHNV and YYDKDF (reference sequence). The DNA for the CDR3 is TGTGCCACCAGCCCCGGAGAGGACTACGAGCAGTACTTC. This encodes CATSPGEDYEQYF.

The rearrangement uses TRBV27 and TRBJ2-1, with 13 bases that match TRBD2. V shed 4 bases, J shed 5 bases, and the junction held 11 bases outside the gene matches. The V gene's germline CDR1 is MNHEY and CDR2 SMNVEV (reference sequence). CDR3 length: 18 residues. The DNA for the CDR3 is TGTGCCAGCAGTTCTCTGACTAGCGGGAGGTTGGATAACAATGAGCAGTTCTTC. Its translation is CASSSLTSGRLDNNEQFF.

V is TRBV4-1 and J is TRBJ2-1; 15 bases align to TRBD2. The V segment lost 4 bases and the J segment 8 bases; nucleotides outside the gene matches: 12. CDR1 is MGHRA and CDR2 is YSYEKL in the germline V gene. The CDR3 is 18 residues long. CDR3: CASSPNPGLAGGDDEQFF. CDR3 DNA: TGCGCCAGCAGCCCGAATCCGGGACTAGCGGGAGGTGACGATGAGCAGTTCTTC.

V usage is TRBV14 and J usage is TRBJ2-3; weak D call: TRBD2 (5 bases). With 2 bases removed from V and 0 bases from J, the gap between germline ends came to 9 bases. CDR3 length: 15 residues. The germline CDR1 and CDR2 sequences are SGHDN and FVKESK. CDR3 nucleotides: TGTGCCAGCAGCCAACTGACGGGGAGCACAGATACGCAGTATTTT. This codes for CASSQLTGSTDTQYF.